The 27 T cell receptor beta chains in this list originate from one sample, sequenced in a study of cytomegalovirus exposure and HLA in healthy donors. The PCR had 60 Vbeta and 13 Jbeta primers. Using immunoSEQ multiplex PCR, the repertoire was profiled, and TCRdb retains in-frame clones only, with some absent. There are about 180,000 clones in the sample; less than 80% occur only once, and around 1.6% lies in the top ten. Sequencing was carried out using PBMCs. Every receptor here comes from a man aged 18-30 years in good health and CMV-seronegative.

This clone occurred once. V usage is TRBV5-1 and J usage is TRBJ2-4, with 8 nucleotides matching TRBD1. Germline lookup yields CDR1 SGHRS and CDR2 YFSETQ. The CDR3 has 15 residues. With V trimmed by 2 bases and J by 3 bases, 4 bases remained unmatched. The DNA for the CDR3 is TGCGCCAGCAGCTTCCAGGGGGCGGTCAAAAACATTCAGTACTTC. Protein product: CASSFQGAVKNIQYF.

V and J are TRBV9 and TRBJ2-5; TRBD1 is a possible D gene (7 bases). Germline V gene sequence: CDR1 SGDLS, CDR2 YYNGEE. V lost 0 bases to trimming and J lost 4 bases, with 13 bases between them. The CDR3 runs 15 residues. The CDR3 nucleotides are TGTGCCAGCAGCGTAGGACAGGGAGGAGGAGAGACCCAGTACTTC. Amino acids: CASSVGQGGGETQYF. Looking up the rest from reference TRBV9 and TRBJ2-5 gives the full variable domain: DSGVTQTPKHLITATGQRVTLRCSPRSGDLSVYWYQQSLDQGLQFLIQYYNGEERAKGNILERFSAQQFPDLHSELNLSSLELGDSALYFCASSVGQGGGETQYFGPGTRLLVL.

The chain combines TRBV5-4 with TRBJ2-1; D is undetermined. Per the germline V gene, CDR1 is SGHNT and CDR2 is YYREEE (reference sequence). Trimming took 2 bases from V and 10 from J, leaving 13 bases between them. The CDR3 sequence is 13 residues long. The CDR3 here is CASSFKERREQFF. The CDR3 DNA sequence: TGTGCCAGCAGCTTTAAAGAGCGTCGGGAGCAGTTCTTC.

This clone was found once. This rearrangement joins TRBV7-6 to TRBJ2-5; 11 nucleotides align to TRBD2. The trim removed 6 bases at V and 2 bases at J, leaving 5 bases unmatched. Germline V gene data show CDR1 as SGHVS and CDR2 as FNYEAQ. This CDR3 contains 15 residues. Written as DNA, the CDR3 is TGTGCCAGCAGTATTACTAGCGGGGGACAAGAGACCCAGTACTTC. It is translated as CASSITSGGQETQYF.

The V call is TRBV6-5, the J call TRBJ1-1; no definite D call. CDR1 and CDR2 (germline): MNHEY, SVGAGI. This CDR3 contains 12 residues. V gave up 6 bases and J gave up 10 bases, with 15 bases separating them. This chain's CDR3 is CASRVVGKRAFF. The CDR3 nucleotides are TGTGCCAGCAGAGTCGTCGGGAAGAGAGCTTTCTTT.

The V call is TRBV28, the J call TRBJ2-3; 7 bases fit TRBD2. V dropped 4 bases and J dropped 2; count of bases not matched to a gene: 12. Germline CDR1 reads MDHEN; CDR2 reads SYDVKM. This CDR3 region has 17 residues. CDR3 residues: CASSSYRASGVTDTQYF. The CDR3 bases are TGTGCCAGCAGTTCCTACCGAGCTAGCGGAGTCACAGATACGCAGTATTTT.

The chain employs TRBV5-1 and TRBJ2-2; 8 bases align to TRBD1. The CDR3 runs 15 residues. Trimming at V came to 4 bases and at J to 5 bases, leaving 7 bases not matched to a gene. Germline values: CDR1 SGHRS, CDR2 YFSETQ. The CDR3 region has the DNA TGCGCCAGCAGCGGACAGGGAGGTATGACCGGGGAGCTGTTTTTT. Translating it yields CASSGQGGMTGELFF.

This clone appeared a few times. CDR3 nucleotides: TGTGCCAGTACTGAGGGGGCCTTAAGGTCTGGAAACACCATATATTTT. It translates to CASTEGALRSGNTIYF. V gene TRBV19 combines with J gene TRBJ1-3; TRBD1 agrees at 7 bases. The germline gives CDR1 LNHDA, CDR2 SQIVND (reference sequence). The CDR3 totals 16 residues. The V and J ends lost 7 bases and 1 base, in that order; junction bases with no gene match: 10.

The genes are TRBV5-1 and TRBJ2-5; TRBD1 is a possible D gene (7 bases). The germline gives CDR1 SGHRS, CDR2 YFSETQ. This CDR3 contains 13 residues. V shed 0 bases and J shed 11 bases, with 14 bases lying between them. DNA for the CDR3: TGCGCCAGCAGCTTGGAGAGCAGGGGGGAGCAGTACTTC. This encodes CASSLESRGEQYF. Together with reference TRBV5-1 and TRBJ2-5, the CDR3 gives the full variable domain: KAGVTQTPRYLIKTRGQQVTLSCSPISGHRSVSWYQQTPGQGLQFLFEYFSETQRNKGNFPGRFSGRQFSNSRSEMNVSTLELGDSALYLCASSLESRGEQYFGPGTRLLVL.

This clone was observed a few times. This chain links TRBV5-1 with TRBJ2-2; 10 bases match TRBD1. Germline V gene data show CDR1 as SGHRS and CDR2 as YFSETQ. With 6 bases clipped from V and 5 bases from J, the junction kept 4 bases outside the gene matches. The CDR3 is 14 residues long. The CDR3 here is CASIPGQGTGELFF. The CDR3 DNA sequence: TGCGCCAGCATCCCGGGACAGGGGACCGGGGAGCTGTTTTTT.

V gene TRBV4-2 combines with J gene TRBJ2-3; 13 bases are shared with TRBD2. Per the germline V gene, CDR1 is LGHNA and CDR2 is YNFKEQ. This CDR3 contains 17 residues. With V trimmed by 2 bases and J by 2 bases, 4 bases remained unmatched. CDR3: CASSQTGLAGDTDTQYF. The CDR3 nucleotides are TGTGCCAGCAGCCAAACCGGACTAGCGGGGGACACAGATACGCAGTATTTT.

J is TRBJ2-5 and V is TRBV13; D uncertain. The CDR3 spans 13 residues. The germline CDR1 and CDR2 sequences are PRHDT and FYEKMQ (reference sequence). V was trimmed by 0 bases and J by 5 bases, leaving 7 bases between them. The CDR3 DNA reads TGTGCCAGCAGCTTAGGAGCTCTGGAGACCCAGTACTTC. It specifies CASSLGALETQYF.

The chain couples TRBV30 to TRBJ2-7; 8 nucleotides align to TRBD1. The V gene's germline CDR1 is GTSNPN and CDR2 SVGIG (reference sequence). The CDR3 is made up of 15 amino acids. V lost 1 base, J lost 4 bases, and 9 bases stayed unmatched. The CDR3 here is CAWSGRAGGKYEQYF. Written as DNA, the CDR3 is TGTGCCTGGAGTGGACGCGCAGGGGGCAAATACGAGCAGTACTTC.

This rearrangement joins TRBV5-1 to TRBJ2-7; TRBD2 aligns across 8 bases. This CDR3 spans 14 amino acids. The germline V gene has CDR1 SGHRS and CDR2 YFSETQ. Trimming cost V 4 bases and J 2 bases; bases outside gene matches: 5. In nucleotides, the CDR3 is TGCGCCAGCAGCCGGGGGGGACAAACCTACGAGCAGTACTTC. Translating gives CASSRGGQTYEQYF.

V and J are TRBV4-1 and TRBJ1-5; D ambiguous. This CDR3 region has 15 residues. Germline lookup yields CDR1 MGHRA and CDR2 YSYEKL. V was clipped by 4 bases and J by 1 base, with 11 bases between them. The CDR3 DNA follows: TGCGCCAGCAGCCCTACAGAAAAGAGCAATCAGCCCCAGCATTTT. Amino acid sequence: CASSPTEKSNQPQHF.

The chain combines TRBV7-6 with TRBJ2-2, with TRBD1 matching over 8 bases. With 7 bases clipped from V and 1 base from J, the junction kept 5 bases outside the gene matches. CDR1 is SGHVS, CDR2 FNYEAQ, per germline. The CDR3 is 15 amino acids. The CDR3 is CASTPGQGNTGELFF. CDR3 nucleotide sequence: TGTGCCAGCACCCCCGGACAGGGGAACACCGGGGAGCTGTTTTTT.

This chain uses TRBV4-1 with TRBJ2-5; D is perhaps TRBD2 (6 bases). V lost 0 bases and J 4 bases, leaving 15 bases between the germline ends. The CDR3 is 16 residues long. Germline values: CDR1 MGHRA, CDR2 YSYEKL. CDR3: CASSQEWTVSGETQYF. The CDR3 coding sequence is TGCGCCAGCAGCCAAGAATGGACGGTTAGCGGAGAGACCCAGTACTTC.

The chain is built from TRBV7-9 and TRBJ1-2; 9 nucleotides match TRBD1. Germline V lookup: CDR1 SEHNR, CDR2 FQNEAQ (reference sequence). The V and J ends lost 5 bases and 4 bases, in that order; junction bases with no gene match: 11. This CDR3 contains 16 residues. CDR3 protein: CASSGRPGQGIYGYTF. The CDR3 DNA sequence: TGTGCCAGCAGCGGCCGCCCGGGACAGGGAATCTATGGCTACACCTTC.

This chain uses TRBV28 with TRBJ1-2; the match to TRBD1 covers 7 bases. The CDR3 contains 15 residues. Unmatched junction bases numbered 10, after V lost 7 bases and J lost 2 bases. Germline values: CDR1 MDHEN, CDR2 SYDVKM. The CDR3 bases are TGTGCCAGCATCCCAATAGGGGGCGCGAACTATGGCTACACCTTC. Translating it yields CASIPIGGANYGYTF.

The chain links TRBV9 to TRBJ2-3; 9 bases map to TRBD2. CDR1 is SGDLS, CDR2 YYNGEE, per germline. The CDR3 length is 16 residues. After removal of 0 bases from V and 2 bases from J, the junction contained 4 bases not matched to a gene. The CDR3 spells CASSVAAGGPTDTQYF. DNA for the CDR3: TGTGCCAGCAGCGTAGCGGCGGGGGGGCCCACAGATACGCAGTATTTT.

V and J are TRBV6-6 and TRBJ2-3, with D perhaps TRBD1 (5 bases). CDR3 length equals 13 residues. Germline V gene lookup returns CDR1 MNHNY and CDR2 SVGAGI (reference sequence). Trimming took 6 bases from V and 4 from J, leaving 11 bases between them. This chain's CDR3 is CASSLRTSDTQYF. CDR3 DNA sequence: TGTGCCAGCAGCTTACGGACATCAGATACGCAGTATTTT.

This clone showed up just once. This chain uses TRBV2 with TRBJ2-5; a possible D gene is TRBD1 (5 bases). CDR1 SNHLY and CDR2 FYNNEI come from the germline V gene. This CDR3 spans 15 amino acids. The V and J ends lost 1 base and 2 bases respectively, with 11 bases between them. The CDR3 here is CASSEVGRAQETQYF. The CDR3 region has the DNA TGTGCCAGCAGTGAAGTGGGCAGGGCGCAAGAGACCCAGTACTTC.

The chain is built from TRBV28 and TRBJ2-1; perhaps TRBD1 as D (5 bases). The V gene lost 6 bases and the J gene lost 6 bases, with 9 bases spanning the gap. This CDR3 is 12 amino acids long. Per the germline V gene, CDR1 is MDHEN and CDR2 is SYDVKM. The CDR3: CASRVQVNEQFF. CDR3 nucleotide sequence: TGTGCCAGCAGGGTACAGGTCAATGAGCAGTTCTTC.

V gene TRBV7-6 combines with J gene TRBJ2-5, with TRBD1 as a possible D gene (5 bases). The CDR3 has 13 residues. The V and J ends lost 5 bases and 1 base respectively, with 8 bases between them. The germline CDR1 and CDR2 sequences are SGHVS and FNYEAQ. The CDR3 loop is CASSNGAQETQYF. CDR3 sequence (DNA): TGTGCCAGCAGCAATGGGGCCCAAGAGACCCAGTACTTC. Variable domain in full (rest from reference TRBV7-6 and TRBJ2-5): GAGVSQSPRYKVTKRGQDVALRCDPISGHVSLYWYRQALGQGPEFLTYFNYEAQQDKSGLPNDRFSAERPEGSISTLTIQRTEQRDSAMYRCASSNGAQETQYFGPGTRLLVL.

The rearrangement joins TRBV28 to TRBJ1-5, with D uncertain. The CDR3 has 12 amino acids. CDR1 and CDR2 (germline): MDHEN, SYDVKM. The V end was cut by 7 bases, the J end by 4 bases, with 8 bases between. The CDR3 coding sequence is TGTGCCAGCAACCAGGTGAATCAGCCCCAGCATTTT. Translated, it gives CASNQVNQPQHF.

A word on this clone: Sequence at one end of the junction differs from germline and may be a read error. This same CDR3 is encoded by further DNA sequences in the sample. The J gene is TRBJ2-2, the V gene TRBV6-6, with a possible D match to TRBD1 (5 bases). Germline CDR1 is MNHNY and CDR2 is SVGAGI (reference sequence). The CDR3 totals 15 residues. DNA for the CDR3: TGTGCCAGCAGCCCGTTTCGACAGCCCACCGAGGAGCTGTTTTTT. It translates to CASSPFRQPTEELFF.

J is TRBJ2-3 and V is TRBV11-2, with TRBD2 matching 8 bases. Germline V gene sequence: CDR1 SGHAT, CDR2 FQNNGV. The junction had 12 bases not matched to a gene; V was cut back by 8 bases and J by 2 bases. This CDR3 spans 16 amino acids. CDR3 coding DNA: TGTGCCAGCGTCCCCACCACGGGGGGGCACACAGATACGCAGTATTTT. It yields the protein CASVPTTGGHTDTQYF.